Following are 30 T cell receptor beta chains from one sample sequenced in a study of tumor-infiltrating lymphocytes in primary liver carcinoma. Extraction also yielded germline DNA, while blood RNA was obtained from unsorted whole blood. The template, roughly 0.45 ug total RNA, yielded TCR beta cDNA made with a constant-region primer. Each TCR beta library was derived from three nested multiplex PCR rounds that employed slightly modified ARM-PCR. The first two PCR rounds used TRBV1-TRBV30 forward primers with a C-beta reverse primer, about 10 cycles each. TCRdb passed the multiplex PCR reads through MiXCR, listing each CDR3 protein once. The sample contains about 210,000 distinct CDR3 sequences, around three fifths of which appear only once. The sequenced material came from peripheral blood. The receptor set was obtained from a woman aged 55-69 years with primary liver carcinoma and hepatitis B virus infection.

This clonotype was recorded a few times. V and J are TRBV28 and TRBJ1-2, with a possible D match to TRBD1 (5 bases). This CDR3 has 11 amino acids. Looked up from germline, CDR1 is MDHEN and CDR2 is SYDVKM. V was pared by 10 bases and J by 2 bases, with 8 bases between. Written as DNA, the CDR3 is TGTGCCACCGAGGGGAACTATGGCTACACCTTC. Translated: CATEGNYGYTF.

This chain joins TRBV6-5 and TRBJ2-7; D remains ambiguous. Germline values: CDR1 MNHEY, CDR2 SVGAGI. This CDR3 region has 12 residues. Trimming cost V 5 bases and J 5 bases, with 10 bases left between them. The CDR3 loop reads CASSPTLDEQYF. The CDR3 nucleotides are TGTGCCAGCAGTCCCACACTGGACGAGCAGTACTTC.

The chain employs TRBV5-6 and TRBJ2-7; D might be TRBD1 (6 bases). Trimming pared 5 bases from V and 3 bases from J, leaving 15 bases between. Germline values: CDR1 SGHDT, CDR2 YYEEEE. The CDR3 is made up of 14 amino acids. CDR3 sequence: CASRGQGVVYEQYF. For the CDR3, the DNA is TGTGCCAGCAGGGGACAAGGGGTCGTCTACGAGCAGTACTTC.

A remark on this clonotype: Compared with germline, one end of the junction differs, possibly owing to a read error. V and J are TRBV6-1 and TRBJ2-5; 16 positions agree with TRBD2. This CDR3 spans 21 amino acids. Germline CDR1 reads MNHNS; CDR2 reads SASEGT. In nucleotides, the CDR3 is TGTGTCAGCAGTGATGTCAAATGGGGACTAGCGGGAGGGCCGTTGCAAGAGACCCAGTACTTC. Translating it yields CVSSDVKWGLAGGPLQETQYF.

A note on this clonotype: A much larger clonotype is one base distant, so this may be a read error. This chain uses TRBV12-3 or TRBV12-4 with TRBJ2-1; D possibly corresponds to TRBD2 (5 bases). Trimming stripped 7 bases from V and 7 bases from J, with 14 bases between. This CDR3 is 13 amino acids long. The CDR3 spells CASTRVLNNEQFF. The CDR3 DNA reads TGTGCCAGCACGAGGGTCCTGAATAATGAGCAGTTCTTC.

The J gene is TRBJ2-1, the V gene TRBV12-3 or TRBV12-4; TRBD1 is a possible D gene (6 bases). Trimming removed 7 bases at V and 10 bases at J, with 11 bases between. The CDR3 is 11 residues long. The CDR3 loop reads CASILGTEQFF. The CDR3 DNA follows: TGTGCCAGCATTCTGGGGACAGAGCAGTTCTTC.

As for this clonotype: A read error is possible here, since a much larger clone lies one base away. V gene TRBV5-4 combines with J gene TRBJ2-5; 8 nucleotides align to TRBD2. The CDR3 totals 14 residues. Germline CDR1 is SGHNT and CDR2 is YYREEE (reference sequence). CDR3 region: CASSLREGQGTQYF. The CDR3 DNA reads as TGTGCCAGCAGCTTGCGGGAGGGCCAAGGGACCCAGTACTTC.

The chain is built from TRBV7-8 and TRBJ2-1; 11 bases agree with TRBD2. This CDR3 is built from 14 residues. Germline V CDR1 and CDR2: SGHVS, FQNEAQ. CDR3 nucleotide sequence: TGTACCATCAGCATATCTAGCGGGAGGTCTGAGCAGTTCTTC. Translated: CTISISSGRSEQFF.

V is TRBV29-1 and J is TRBJ2-3, with no clear D. In germline, CDR1 is SQVTM, CDR2 ANQGSEA. The CDR3 loop spans 13 amino acids. The V gene lost 4 bases and the J gene lost 6 bases, with 14 bases spanning the gap. CDR3 loop: CSVGVTKMDTQYF. CDR3 in DNA: TGCAGCGTTGGGGTCACGAAAATGGATACGCAGTATTTT.

Regarding this clonotype: The junction shows a germline mismatch at one end, possibly a read error. J is TRBJ1-1 and V is TRBV11-3; a weak D match, TRBD1 (5 bases). This CDR3 is built from 16 residues. Germline CDR1 SGHNT, CDR2 YENEEA. CDR3 protein: CTSSLPRGRRGTEAFF. The CDR3 DNA is TGTACCAGCAGCTTACCGCGGGGGAGGAGAGGCACTGAAGCTTTCTTT. The entire variable domain, with the rest obtained from reference TRBV11-3 and TRBJ1-1, is as follows: EAGVVQSPRYKIIEKKQPVAFWCNPISGHNTLYWYLQNLGQGPELLIRYENEEAVDDSQLPKDRFSAERLKGVDSTLKIQPAELGDSAVYLCTSSLPRGRRGTEAFFGQGTRLTVV.

With respect to this clonotype: No conserved phenylalanine or tryptophan ends this CDR3, so it is likely a read error. It is unclear where the CDR3 begins or ends on the DNA, so no DNA is shown, and the CDR3 is as TCRdb lists it. V gene TRBV11-2 combines with J gene TRBJ1-1; the table names TRBD1, a call not compared with the DNA. Counting both end residues, the CDR3 totals 13 amino acids. Germline assignment: CDR1 SGHAT and CDR2 FQNNGV. The CDR3 spells CASGSPPSTEVFY.

Concerning this clonotype itself: At one boundary the junction diverges from the germline segment, which might be a read error. This chain links TRBV11-2 with TRBJ2-6; D is tentatively TRBD1 or TRBD2 (5 bases each). CDR1 SGHAT and CDR2 FQNNGV come from the germline V gene. The CDR3 spans 16 residues. DNA of the CDR3: TGTGCCAGCAGCCCTGTAGGGACGGCTGGGGCCAACATCCTGACTTTC. This gives the protein CASSPVGTAGANILTF.

This clonotype came up a few times. V usage is TRBV19 and J usage is TRBJ2-1, with 9 bases matching TRBD2. Trimming took 3 bases from V and 8 from J; bases not matched to a gene: 8. This CDR3 contains 15 residues. Germline lookup yields CDR1 LNHDA and CDR2 SQIVND (reference sequence). The CDR3 nucleotides read TGTGCCAGTAGTATCTTGGCGGGAGGGCCTGATGAGCAGTTCTTC. Amino acid sequence: CASSILAGGPDEQFF.

Concerning this clonotype: One junction end disagrees with the germline gene, perhaps due to a read error. The chain recombines TRBV11-2 with TRBJ2-5; 8 bases are a match to TRBD2. Germline CDR1 is SGHAT and CDR2 is FQNNGV. The CDR3 loop spans 14 amino acids. The CDR3 coding sequence is TGTACCAGCAACGGAGGGACTAGAATAGAGACCCAGTACTTC. Amino acids: CTSNGGTRIETQYF.

Concerning this clonotype itself: An end of the junction differs from the germline gene, which may be a read error. The CDR3 nucleotides read TGTGCCAGCACCCTACGAAAAAACACAGGTACGCAGTATTTT. Amino acid sequence: CASTLRKNTGTQYF. V usage is TRBV28 and J usage is TRBJ2-3; D may be TRBD1 (5 bases). Looked up from germline, CDR1 is MDHEN and CDR2 is SYDVKM. The length of the CDR3 is 14 residues. Full variable domain (rest looked up from reference TRBV28 and TRBJ2-3): DVKVTQSSRYLVKRTGEKVFLECVQDMDHENMFWYRQDPGLGLRLIYFSYDVKMKEKGDIPEGYSVSREKKERFSLILESASTNQTSMYLCASTLRKNTGTQYFGPGTRLTVL.

The chain couples TRBV4-2 to TRBJ1-1; D remains unclear. The CDR3 extends over 14 amino acids. Germline V gives CDR1 LGHNA, CDR2 YNFKEQ. The CDR3 DNA is TGTCCTAGCAGGCAAGAGACGGGCGGGACTGAAGCTTTCTTT. As protein: CPSRQETGGTEAFF.

Worth noting for this clonotype: This may arise from a read error, as a much more abundant clone is one base away. This chain links TRBV10-3 with TRBJ2-7, with a weak D call TRBD2 (6 bases). Germline V CDR1 and CDR2: ENHRY, SYGVKD. The CDR3 has 14 residues. The DNA for the CDR3 is TGTGTCATCAGTGGACTATCGAACGACTACGAGCAGTACTTC. The encoded protein is CVISGLSNDYEQYF.

Points on this clonotype: The junction departs from the called germline gene at one end, perhaps through a read error. The chain uses TRBV11-2 and TRBJ2-7; 9 bases align to TRBD1. CDR1 SGHAT and CDR2 FQNNGV come from the germline V gene. The CDR3 consists of 15 residues. CDR3 loop: CASSLGHGQGNEQYF. The CDR3 bases are TGTGCCAGTAGCTTAGGCCATGGACAGGGGAACGAGCAGTACTTC.

This clonotype has a handful of counts. A much larger clone lies one base from this, so it may be a read error. The V call is TRBV29-1, the J call TRBJ2-1; 7 nucleotides match TRBD2. The CDR3 is 14 residues long. V lost 5 bases, J lost 2 bases, and 6 bases stayed unmatched. The V gene's germline CDR1 is SQVTM and CDR2 ANQGSEA. The CDR3 coding sequence is TGCAGCGTTCCGGGGACTAACGCCTACAATGAGCAGTTCTTC. This translates into CSVPGTNAYNEQFF.

Note on this clonotype: The CDR3 does not close with the conserved phenylalanine or tryptophan, likely indicating a read error. The gene calls are TRBV10-2 and TRBJ1-5; no definite D call. Germline CDR1 reads WSHSY; CDR2 reads SAAADI. This CDR3 contains 13 residues. This CDR3 is CVSSEVHNQPQHY. CDR3 in DNA: TGCGTCAGCAGTGAGGTCCACAATCAGCCCCAGCATTAT.

The table lists this clonotype with many counts. The rearrangement links TRBV6-1 to TRBJ1-1; 9 bases line up with TRBD1. The CDR3 is made up of 14 amino acids. With 6 bases clipped from V and 4 bases from J, the junction kept 6 bases outside the gene matches. Germline-derived CDR1 and CDR2 are MNHNS and SASEGT. CDR3 amino acids: CASSRTGEGTEAFF. The CDR3 DNA is TGTGCCAGCAGCCGGACAGGGGAGGGCACTGAAGCTTTCTTT.

V is TRBV10-2 and J is TRBJ2-5; 7 bases are shared with TRBD2. The CDR3 runs 15 residues. Per germline, CDR1 WSHSY and CDR2 SAAADI. Unmatched junction bases numbered 16, after V lost 10 bases and J lost 5 bases. CDR3 protein: CANTTEWEGRETQYF. As DNA, the CDR3 is TGCGCCAACACCACGGAGTGGGAGGGCCGGGAGACCCAGTACTTC.

This rearrangement joins TRBV2 to TRBJ1-1; D is uncertain. In germline, CDR1 is SNHLY, CDR2 FYNNEI. The CDR3 consists of 14 residues. V was clipped by 3 bases and J by 6 bases, with 14 bases between them. CDR3: CASSEGWQDAEAFF. The CDR3 coding sequence is TGTGCCAGCAGTGAGGGGTGGCAGGACGCTGAAGCTTTCTTT.

The CDR3 DNA follows: TGTGCCAGCAGCTTAGGGGACACGGGGGACGAGCAGTACTTC. Translated, it gives CASSLGDTGDEQYF. This chain links TRBV7-9 with TRBJ2-7, with D possibly called TRBD1 or TRBD2 (6 bases each). V was trimmed by 1 base and J by 5 bases, leaving 12 bases between them. The CDR3 loop spans 14 amino acids. Germline V lookup: CDR1 SEHNR, CDR2 FQNEAQ (reference sequence). Complete variable domain (other parts from reference TRBV7-9 and TRBJ2-7): DTGVSQNPRHKITKRGQNVTFRCDPISEHNRLYWYRQTLGQGPEFLTYFQNEAQLEKSRLLSDRFSAERPKGSFSTLEIQRTEQGDSAMYLCASSLGDTGDEQYFGPGTRLTVT.

A word on this clonotype: This may arise from a read error, as a much more abundant clone is one base away. This chain joins TRBV14 and TRBJ2-5; possibly TRBD1 for D (6 bases). In germline, CDR1 is SGHDN, CDR2 FVKESK. Deletions cut 6 bases from V and 2 bases from J, with 16 bases between. This CDR3 is built from 15 residues. The CDR3 here is CASRSPHRAQETQYF. The CDR3 nucleotides read TGTGCCAGCAGATCTCCCCACAGGGCGCAAGAGACCCAGTACTTC.

To note about this clonotype: At one boundary the junction diverges from the germline segment, which might be a read error. The rearrangement links TRBV14 to TRBJ2-7; no firm D call. The length of the CDR3 is 11 residues. Germline V CDR1 and CDR2: SGHDN, FVKESK. DNA for the CDR3: TGTGCCAGCGGCCACTCCTACGAGCAGTACTTC. Amino acid sequence: CASGHSYEQYF.

This clonotype was detected many times. This chain uses TRBV6-1 with TRBJ2-1, with 9 nucleotides matching TRBD2. CDR1 and CDR2 (germline): MNHNS, SASEGT. J lost 4 bases, V lost 7 bases, and 8 bases had no gene match. The length of the CDR3 is 15 residues. CDR3 nucleotide sequence: TGTGCCAGCAAGATAGCGGGAGCCGGTTACAATGAGCAGTTCTTC. Amino acids: CASKIAGAGYNEQFF.

Comments on this clonotype: Because the CDR3 is missing its conserved closing phenylalanine or tryptophan, this is likely a read error. The chain recombines TRBV11-2 with TRBJ2-3, with a tentative D call TRBD2 (6 bases). The germline V gene encodes CDR1 SGHAT and CDR2 FQNNGV. The length of the CDR3 is 16 residues. Trimming took 5 bases from V and 1 from J, leaving 16 bases between them. Here the CDR3 reads CASSHKPRLGTDTQYL. The CDR3 DNA follows: TGTGCCAGCAGCCATAAACCGAGACTAGGCACAGATACGCAGTATCTT.

This clonotype was seen at least ten times. The chain uses TRBV6-6 and TRBJ2-7; TRBD1 matches at 7 bases. V was clipped by 2 bases and J by 6 bases; unmatched bases: 4. This CDR3 is 13 amino acids long. Germline V gives CDR1 MNHNY, CDR2 SVGAGI (reference sequence). The CDR3 region is CASSYTEGAEQYF. CDR3 DNA sequence: TGTGCCAGCAGTTACACAGAGGGGGCCGAGCAGTACTTC.

For this clonotype: A much larger clone lies a single base off, so this may be a read error. The V and J genes are TRBV4-1 and TRBJ2-1, with TRBD1 matching over 7 bases. This CDR3 spans 12 amino acids. V shed 4 bases, J shed 8 bases, and the junction held 2 bases outside the gene matches. CDR1 and CDR2 from the germline V gene are MGHRA and YSYEKL. The CDR3 DNA sequence: TGCGCCAGCAGCCCGCAGGGGGATGAGCAGTTCTTC. It codes for CASSPQGDEQFF.